Listed below are T cell receptor beta chains from one sample, sequenced in a study of cytomegalovirus exposure and HLA in healthy donors. Here immunoSEQ multiplex PCR was the method, and the copy in TCRdb shows in-frame clones only, minus some. The sample carries approximately 150,000 clones, 84% recorded once. Sequencing was done on a sample of PBMCs. The receptors originated from a man aged 30 to 45 in good health and CMV-seronegative. CDR3s include the opening cysteine and the closing phenylalanine or tryptophan. D genes are given only for firm matches. Some rows mark clone size as missing; the rest say once, few, many or name a class of expanded clone.

D: NA; size: NA; J: TRBJ2-7; V: TRBV5-4; CDR3: CASSLRDRGSYEQYF; DNA: TGTGCCAGCAGCTTGAGAGATAGGGGTTCCTACGAGCAGTACTTC
D: NA; size: NA; J: TRBJ2-7; V: TRBV19; CDR3: CASSIASGEQYF; DNA: TGTGCCAGTAGTATAGCATCAGGCGAGCAGTACTTC
D: TRBD2; size: NA; J: TRBJ2-1; V: TRBV6-5; CDR3: CASSFRSGGADNEQFF; DNA: TGTGCCAGCAGTTTCAGAAGCGGGGGGGCTGATAATGAGCAGTTCTTC
D: NA; size: NA; J: TRBJ2-7; V: TRBV30; CDR3: CAWSRGQGWSYEQYF; DNA: TGTGCCTGGAGTCGAGGGCAGGGGTGGTCCTACGAGCAGTACTTC
D: NA; size: NA; J: TRBJ1-1; V: TRBV5-1; CDR3: CASSPVGQNTEAFF; DNA: TGCGCCAGCAGCCCCGTCGGACAGAACACTGAAGCTTTCTTT
D: TRBD2; size: NA; J: TRBJ2-3; V: TRBV6-1; CDR3: CASTGTSGGADTQYF; DNA: TGTGCCAGCACCGGGACTAGCGGGGGGGCAGATACGCAGTATTTT
D: TRBD1; size: NA; J: TRBJ1-2; V: TRBV19; CDR3: CASWNRDSVFKANYGYTF; DNA: TGTGCCAGTTGGAACCGGGACAGCGTTTTTAAAGCTAACTATGGCTACACCTTC
D: TRBD2; size: NA; J: TRBJ2-1; V: TRBV5-1; CDR3: CASSLGTGSGLAGGVYNEQFF; DNA: TGCGCCAGCAGCTTGGGGACAGGTTCGGGACTAGCGGGAGGCGTTTACAATGAGCAGTTCTTC
D: NA; size: NA; J: TRBJ2-7; V: TRBV5-5; CDR3: CASSSRVPYEQYF; DNA: TGTGCCAGCAGCTCGCGGGTTCCGTACGAGCAGTACTTC
D: NA; size: few; J: TRBJ1-4; V: TRBV30; CDR3: CAWRGRTDSNEKLFF; DNA: TGTGCCTGGAGGGGACGGACAGACTCTAATGAAAAACTGTTTTTT
D: TRBD1; size: NA; J: TRBJ2-6; V: TRBV5-1; CDR3: CASRLVSGGSGANVLTF; DNA: TGCGCCAGCAGATTGGTTTCAGGGGGCTCGGGGGCCAACGTCCTGACTTTC
D: TRBD1; size: NA; J: TRBJ1-2; V: TRBV7-9; CDR3: CASSLDRGRPGGYTF; DNA: TGTGCCAGCAGCTTAGACAGGGGGCGCCCAGGGGGCTACACCTTC
D: NA; size: NA; J: TRBJ1-1; V: TRBV6-4; CDR3: CASSDRGGTEAFF; DNA: TGTGCCAGCAGTGACAGGGGGGGGACTGAAGCTTTCTTT
D: NA; size: NA; J: TRBJ2-2; V: TRBV7-9; CDR3: CASSFYPRGTGELFF; DNA: TGTGCCAGCAGCTTTTATCCTAGAGGCACCGGGGAGCTGTTTTTT
D: NA; size: once; J: TRBJ2-7; V: TRBV7-3; CDR3: CASSAGAGEQYF; DNA: TGTGCCAGCAGCGCGGGGGCGGGCGAGCAGTACTTC
D: NA; size: NA; J: TRBJ1-4; V: TRBV5-4; CDR3: CASSFAGMEANEKLFF; DNA: TGTGCCAGCAGCTTTGCCGGGATGGAGGCTAATGAAAAACTGTTTTTT
D: TRBD1; size: NA; J: TRBJ2-1; V: TRBV7-9; CDR3: CASSPGRDRAGNEQFF; DNA: TGTGCCAGCAGCCCGGGCCGGGACAGGGCAGGAAATGAGCAGTTCTTC